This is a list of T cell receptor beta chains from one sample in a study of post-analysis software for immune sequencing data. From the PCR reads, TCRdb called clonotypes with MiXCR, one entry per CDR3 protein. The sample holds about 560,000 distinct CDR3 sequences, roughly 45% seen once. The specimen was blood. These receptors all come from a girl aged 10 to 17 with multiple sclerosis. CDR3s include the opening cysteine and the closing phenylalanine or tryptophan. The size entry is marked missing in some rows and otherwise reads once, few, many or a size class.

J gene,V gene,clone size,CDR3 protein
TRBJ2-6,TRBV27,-,CASSFRSSGANVLTF
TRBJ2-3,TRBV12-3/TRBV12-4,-,CASSLIAGTQYF
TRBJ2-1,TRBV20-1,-,CSARDGRGEQFF
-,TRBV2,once,CASRGDVGETQYF
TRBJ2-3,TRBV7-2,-,CASSPGGARQNTQYF
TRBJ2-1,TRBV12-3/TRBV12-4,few,CASSLWREGQFF
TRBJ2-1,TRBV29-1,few,CSGSGGAVYEQFF
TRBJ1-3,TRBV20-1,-,CSARGIGIGSSGNTIYF
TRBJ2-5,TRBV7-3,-,CASSPQVGETQYF
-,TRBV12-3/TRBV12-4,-,CASTRDDAYEQYF
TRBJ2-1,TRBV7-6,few,CASSLLRTASYNEQFF
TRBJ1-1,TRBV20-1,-,CSVPSLEDTEAFF
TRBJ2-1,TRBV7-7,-,CASSSGTSGIYNEQFF
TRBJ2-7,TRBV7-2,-,CASSLAPTTGSQGVGYEQYF
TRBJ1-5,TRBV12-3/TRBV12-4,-,CASSLRESQPQHF
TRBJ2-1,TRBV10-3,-,CAITRGGDPLGEQFF
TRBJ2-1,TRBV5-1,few,CASSVGYDSYNEQFF
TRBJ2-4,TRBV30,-,CAWSMTKNIQYF
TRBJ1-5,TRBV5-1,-,CASSLNRGGQPQHF
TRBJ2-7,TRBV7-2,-,CASSQTRYYEQYF
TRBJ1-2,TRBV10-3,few,CAIPGVRDGRGYTF
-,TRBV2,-,CASRRRTGDYEQYF
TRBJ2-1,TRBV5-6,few,CASSFGVDGEQFF
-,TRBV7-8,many,CASSTSMGAREQYF
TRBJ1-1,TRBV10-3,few,CAISPGGYTEAFF
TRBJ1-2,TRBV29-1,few,CSVEDSGDQNYGYTF
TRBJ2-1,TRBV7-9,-,CASSHASSGGMGNEQFF
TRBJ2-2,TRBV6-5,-,CASSYQGGDTGELFF
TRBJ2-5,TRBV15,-,CATSRGLAGATSGETQYF
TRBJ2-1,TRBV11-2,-,CASSFARSNEQFF
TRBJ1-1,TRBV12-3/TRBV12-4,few,CASGEQSTTEAFF
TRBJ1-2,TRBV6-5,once,CASTQTGRQGYTF
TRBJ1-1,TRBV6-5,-,CASSSEGEAFF
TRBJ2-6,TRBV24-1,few,CATSDLPQPTGANVLTF
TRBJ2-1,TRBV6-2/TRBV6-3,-,CASGRESSYNEQFF
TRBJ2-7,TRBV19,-,CASSRANSYEQYF
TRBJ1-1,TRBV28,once,CASSPDGGGRVAFF
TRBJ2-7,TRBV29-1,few,CSVEVPSGFSSYEQYF
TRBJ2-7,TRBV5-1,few,CASSREREQYF
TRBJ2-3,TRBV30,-,CAWRGDSTDTQYF
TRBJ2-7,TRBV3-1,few,CASSRRTGTAYEQYF
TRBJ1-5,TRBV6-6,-,CASRDRGGDQPQHF
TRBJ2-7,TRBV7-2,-,CASSLAGSGYEQYF
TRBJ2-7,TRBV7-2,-,CASSLTNPGWEQYF
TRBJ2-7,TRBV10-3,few,CAISEVIGQGTYEQYF
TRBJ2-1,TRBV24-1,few,CATSVSGRPHNEQFF
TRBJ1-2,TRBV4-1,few,CASSPTPGQGAGYTF
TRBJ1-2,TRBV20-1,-,CSATLPGGRANYGYTF